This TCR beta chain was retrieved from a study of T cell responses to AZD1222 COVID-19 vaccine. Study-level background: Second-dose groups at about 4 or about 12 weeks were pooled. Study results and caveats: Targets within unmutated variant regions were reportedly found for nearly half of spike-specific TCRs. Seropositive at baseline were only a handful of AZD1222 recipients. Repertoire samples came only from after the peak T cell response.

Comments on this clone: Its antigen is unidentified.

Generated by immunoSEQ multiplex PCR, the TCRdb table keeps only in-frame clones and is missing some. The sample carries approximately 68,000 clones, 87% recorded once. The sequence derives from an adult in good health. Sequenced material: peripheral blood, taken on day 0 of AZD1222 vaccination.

The CDR3 nucleotides are TGTGCCAGTAGTATAGATTCCCATGATGGGACATCGAACACTGAAGCTTTCTTT. It is translated as CASSIDSHDGTSNTEAFF. V gene TRBV19 combines with J gene TRBJ1-1, with D perhaps TRBD1 (6 bases). There are 18 residues in the CDR3. Between the trimmed V and J ends, which lost 0 bases and 1 base, there was a span of 18 bases. From germline, CDR1 is LNHDA and CDR2 SQIVND (reference sequence).